This TCR beta chain originates from a study of blood T cell repertoires in COVID-19. About the study: Donors in the United States, Italy and Spain gave samples during acute or convalescent COVID-19. Sample material is recorded as cDNA or gDNA derived from T cells, B-cell-depleted T cells, or PBMCs.

In the original workflow: Reference gene primer amplification in the assay estimated nucleated cell counts. Assay used: immunoSEQ multiplex PCR; TCRdb lists only in-frame clones, some missing. V and J calls and clone size are those listed in that table; D and trimming were worked out from the DNA. The sample consists of around 23,000 clones, more than 75% of them appearing once. Unmatched junction bases numbered 10, after V lost 0 bases and J lost 7 bases. The CDR3 extends over 17 amino acids. Germline CDR1 is ENHRY and CDR2 is SYGVKD. The sequence was obtained from a man aged 50-59 years with active COVID-19. Source material: peripheral blood. The rearrangement links TRBV10-3 to TRBJ2-1; 9 bases align to TRBD2. CDR3 coding DNA: TGTGCCATCAGTGAGTCTGAGCGGGAGGTAGGAATAAATGAGCAGTTCTTC. The encoded protein is CAISESEREVGINEQFF.